This is a list of T cell receptor beta chains from one sample in a study of T cell changes during pregnancy in multiple sclerosis. Measured with immunoSEQ multiplex PCR; TCRdb has only the in-frame clones, and not every one. Among approximately 30,000 clones, 88% were seen once, and the ten largest hold 8.3%. The sequences come from CD8+ T cells from peripheral blood mononuclear cells, collected in the second trimester of pregnancy. The receptors were gathered from a female donor with multiple sclerosis, enrolled in a pregnancy study. Both conserved end residues are part of each CDR3. A D gene is named only where the DNA matches it firmly. Expanded clones get a size class; other rows say once, few or many, or leave the size out.

>once|TRBJ1-1|-|TRBV19
CASRAGYSREAFF
TGTGCCAGTAGAGCAGGGTACTCCCGTGAAGCTTTCTTT
>-|TRBJ2-7|-|TRBV28
CASSPFGQPEQYF
TGTGCCAGCAGTCCCTTTGGACAGCCCGAGCAGTACTTC
>-|TRBJ1-2|-|TRBV28
CASSPQPDRDNYGYTF
TGTGCCAGCAGTCCACAGCCGGACAGAGATAACTATGGCTACACCTTC
>-|TRBJ1-2|-|TRBV7-9
CASSFGQSRTVYGYTF
TGTGCCAGCAGCTTTGGACAGTCCCGAACTGTCTATGGCTACACCTTC
>once|TRBJ2-3|-|TRBV6-1
CASSETAAGADTQYF
TGTGCCAGCAGTGAGACTGCTGCAGGGGCAGATACGCAGTATTTT
>-|TRBJ2-1|TRBD1|TRBV6-1
CASSAQGVFYNEQFF
TGTGCCAGCAGTGCACAGGGGGTGTTCTACAATGAGCAGTTCTTC
>-|TRBJ2-1|-|TRBV7-9
CASSFEGAGPGSSEQFF
TGTGCCAGCAGCTTCGAGGGGGCGGGGCCCGGGTCGAGTGAGCAGTTCTTC
>-|TRBJ2-3|-|TRBV5-6
CASNLGWAGQDTQYF
TGTGCCAGCAACCTGGGATGGGCGGGGCAAGATACGCAGTATTTT
>-|TRBJ1-5|-|TRBV6-6
CASSYGRGDQPQHF
TGTGCCAGCAGTTACGGTCGGGGGGATCAGCCCCAGCATTTT
>-|TRBJ2-3|TRBD1|TRBV6-1
CASSESRGLTDTQYF
TGTGCCAGCAGTGAATCGAGGGGGCTTACGGATACGCAGTATTTT
>-|TRBJ1-1|TRBD1|TRBV2
CASPGQVSAEAFF
TGTGCCAGCCCGGGACAGGTGAGCGCTGAAGCTTTCTTT
>-|TRBJ1-2|TRBD1|TRBV30
CAWSVGTGDGYTF
TGTGCCTGGAGTGTCGGGACAGGGGATGGCTACACCTTC
>-|TRBJ2-1|-|TRBV7-9
CASSLEGNEQFF
TGTGCCAGCAGCTTAGAGGGGAATGAGCAGTTCTTC
>-|TRBJ2-7|-|TRBV11-2
CASSLGARVYEQYF
TGTGCCAGCAGCTTAGGTGCCAGGGTCTACGAGCAGTACTTC
>-|TRBJ2-7|TRBD2|TRBV2
CASSPGLANEQYF
TGTGCCAGCAGTCCGGGACTAGCGAACGAGCAGTACTTC
>-|TRBJ2-3|-|TRBV5-4
CASNLGWAGQDTQYF
TGTGCCAGCAACCTGGGATGGGCGGGGCAAGATACGCAGTATTTT
>-|TRBJ1-3|TRBD1|TRBV5-1
CASSLEGGPGNTIYF
TGCGCCAGCAGCTTGGAAGGGGGCCCTGGAAACACCATATATTTT
>once|TRBJ1-1|-|TRBV6-5
CASSYSGDTMNTEAFF
TGTGCCAGCAGTTACTCGGGGGACACAATGAACACTGAAGCTTTCTTT
>-|TRBJ2-7|-|TRBV7-8
CASSLRVYEQYF
TGTGCCAGCAGCTTGAGGGTCTACGAGCAGTACTTC
>-|TRBJ1-1|-|TRBV6-1
CASSEARGTEAFF
TGTGCCAGCAGTGAAGCCCGCGGCACTGAAGCTTTCTTT
>-|TRBJ2-2|-|TRBV9
CASRVGQNTGELFF
TGTGCCAGCAGAGTAGGACAGAACACCGGGGAGCTGTTTTTT
>-|TRBJ1-6|TRBD1|TRBV19
CASKKGAADSPLHF
TGTGCCAGCAAAAAGGGGGCAGCAGATTCACCCCTCCACTTT
>-|TRBJ2-6|-|TRBV6-1
CASSVLPPGIGLSGANVLTF
TGTGCCAGCAGTGTTCTACCCCCGGGAATCGGACTCTCTGGGGCCAACGTCCTGACTTTC
>once|TRBJ1-2|-|TRBV7-9
CASSKLRTENYGYTF
TGTGCCAGCAGCAAATTAAGGACAGAGAACTATGGCTACACCTTC
>-|TRBJ2-2|-|TRBV7-9
CASSFTTGVNTGELFF
TGTGCCAGCAGCTTTACTACCGGGGTCAACACCGGGGAGCTGTTTTTT
>-|TRBJ2-1|TRBD2|TRBV7-9
CASSLDSGGPYNEQFF
TGTGCCAGCAGCTTAGACAGCGGGGGCCCCTACAATGAGCAGTTCTTC
>-|TRBJ1-1|-|TRBV28
CASRLGTGDTEAFF
TGTGCCAGCAGATTGGGGACGGGAGACACTGAAGCTTTCTTT
>-|TRBJ1-1|TRBD1|TRBV25-1
CASSEWDSLNTEAFF
TGTGCCAGCAGTGAATGGGACAGTCTGAACACTGAAGCTTTCTTT
>-|TRBJ1-2|-|TRBV27
CASRRGQSPYGYTF
TGTGCCAGCAGGAGAGGCCAGTCGCCTTATGGCTACACCTTC
>-|TRBJ2-5|TRBD2|TRBV30
CAWSVGSGDPHQETQYF
TGTGCCTGGAGTGTTGGTAGCGGGGACCCCCACCAAGAGACCCAGTACTTC
>-|TRBJ1-2|-|TRBV4-1
CASSHTGSGPIGYTF
TGCGCCAGCAGCCACACCGGCTCAGGGCCGATTGGCTACACCTTC
>-|TRBJ2-3|-|TRBV30
CAWSVAGPTDTQYF
TGTGCCTGGAGTGTGGCGGGGCCGACAGATACGCAGTATTTT
>-|TRBJ1-3|-|TRBV4-1
CASSQVSGSYPGNTIYF
TGCGCCAGCAGCCAAGTATCGGGGTCTTATCCCGGAAACACCATATATTTT
>-|TRBJ1-1|TRBD1|TRBV30
CAWSAQRQGTEAFF
TGTGCCTGGAGTGCACAGCGACAGGGGACTGAAGCTTTCTTT
>-|TRBJ1-1|-|TRBV7-8
CASNHGRNTEAFF
TGTGCCAGCAACCACGGGAGGAACACTGAAGCTTTCTTT
>-|TRBJ2-7|-|TRBV6-5
CASSYEAGSSYEQYF
TGTGCCAGCAGTTACGAGGCTGGCAGCTCCTACGAGCAGTACTTC